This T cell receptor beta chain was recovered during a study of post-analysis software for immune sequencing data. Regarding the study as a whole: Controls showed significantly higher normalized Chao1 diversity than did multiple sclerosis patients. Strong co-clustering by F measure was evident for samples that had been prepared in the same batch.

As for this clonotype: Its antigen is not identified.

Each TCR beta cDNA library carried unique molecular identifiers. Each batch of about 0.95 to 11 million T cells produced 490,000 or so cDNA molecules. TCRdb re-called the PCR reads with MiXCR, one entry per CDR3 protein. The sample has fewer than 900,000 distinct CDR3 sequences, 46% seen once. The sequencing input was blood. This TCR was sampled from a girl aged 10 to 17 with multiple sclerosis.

The CDR3: CSADLSGGYEQYF. For the CDR3, the DNA is TGCAGTGCTGACCTTAGCGGGGGTTACGAGCAGTACTTC. The chain links TRBV20-1 to TRBJ2-4, with 9 bases identical to TRBD2. The closer fit of TRBJ2-7 to the DNA end suggests the J call may be wrong. This CDR3 is built from 13 residues. The germline V gene has CDR1 DFQATT and CDR2 SNEGSKA (reference sequence).